The 25 T cell receptor beta chains presented below share a single source sample, sequenced in a study of cytomegalovirus exposure and HLA in healthy donors. The PCR contained 60 Vbeta and 13 Jbeta primers. Clones were read by immunoSEQ multiplex PCR, and TCRdb kept only the in-frame ones, dropping some. The sample has 120,000 or so clones; roughly 68% are singletons. The sample taken for sequencing was PBMCs. The receptor source for this set is a woman in her fifties or sixties in good health and CMV-seropositive.

V and J are TRBV5-8 and TRBJ2-3, with TRBD2 matching 9 bases. Germline CDR1 reads SGHTS; CDR2 reads YDEGEE. The CDR3 totals 18 residues. With 2 bases clipped from V and 1 base from J, the junction kept 11 bases outside the gene matches. CDR3 protein: CASSFRLAGTLGTDTQYF. The DNA for the CDR3 is TGTGCCAGCAGCTTTCGTCTAGCGGGAACTTTAGGCACAGATACGCAGTATTTT.

The chain uses TRBV5-1 and TRBJ2-7, with D perhaps TRBD1 (5 bases). The germline V gene has CDR1 SGHRS and CDR2 YFSETQ. The CDR3 has 16 residues. V was shortened by 0 bases and J by 3 bases, with 16 bases between the two germline ends. CDR3 coding DNA: TGCGCCAGCAGCTTGGACGAAGGGGCGGCGTACTACGAGCAGTACTTC. Translated, it gives CASSLDEGAAYYEQYF. Filled out from reference TRBV5-1 and TRBJ2-7, the complete variable domain reads KAGVTQTPRYLIKTRGQQVTLSCSPISGHRSVSWYQQTPGQGLQFLFEYFSETQRNKGNFPGRFSGRQFSNSRSEMNVSTLELGDSALYLCASSLDEGAAYYEQYFGPGTRLTVT.

With respect to this clone: Sequence at one end of the junction differs from germline and may be a read error. Here the CDR3 DNA reads TGTGCCAGCCCACCCGGGACAGGAACCTACTATGGCTACACCTTC. It encodes CASPPGTGTYYGYTF. The V gene is TRBV18, the J gene TRBJ1-2; 8 nucleotides match TRBD1. CDR1 is KGHSH, CDR2 LQKENI, per germline. This CDR3 contains 15 residues.

As for this clone: Mismatch with germline at one junction end may stem from a read error. The rearrangement uses TRBV4-3 and TRBJ1-2; unclear D gene. The CDR3 sequence is 14 residues long. Germline V gene lookup returns CDR1 LGHNA and CDR2 YSLEER. In nucleotides, the CDR3 is TGCGCCAGCAGCCAAGATTTCACGGGGAGAGGCTACCCCTTC. Translating it yields CASSQDFTGRGYPF.

This chain connects TRBV12-5 to TRBJ1-1; the D gene is possibly TRBD1 (6 bases). V was cut by 2 bases and J by 4 bases, with 14 bases left in between. This CDR3 has 15 amino acids. Germline CDR1 is LGHNT and CDR2 is FRNRAP. The CDR3 DNA is TGTGCTAGTGGTTTGTTGAAAAGGGGGGGCACTGAAGCTTTCTTT. Its translation is CASGLLKRGGTEAFF.

The chain employs TRBV4-2 and TRBJ2-2; D perhaps matches TRBD1 (5 bases). The CDR3 has 15 amino acids. Trimming took off 0 bases at V and 1 base at J, with 6 bases between the two ends. Per the germline V gene, CDR1 is LGHNA and CDR2 is YNFKEQ. The CDR3 sequence: CASSQDGQNTGELFF. CDR3 coding DNA: TGTGCCAGCAGCCAAGATGGACAGAACACCGGGGAGCTGTTTTTT.

This clone was seen more than once but under ten times. This chain links TRBV6-1 with TRBJ1-1; D ambiguous. CDR3 length: 11 amino acids. The V end was cut by 8 bases, the J end by 7 bases, with 11 bases between. From germline, CDR1 is MNHNS and CDR2 SASEGT. As DNA, the CDR3 is TGTGCCAGCTCTCGTGGTAGTGAAGCTTTCTTT. Amino acid sequence: CASSRGSEAFF.

The chain has TRBV6-5 and TRBJ2-7; the match to TRBD1 covers 7 bases. Germline V lookup: CDR1 MNHEY, CDR2 SVGAGI. Losses at the gene ends were 6 bases for V and 4 bases for J; bases not matched to a gene: 9. The CDR3 contains 14 residues. CDR3 nucleotide sequence: TGTGCCAGCAGAGAGACAGGGCCGGGATACGAGCAGTACTTC. This encodes CASRETGPGYEQYF.

The CDR3 sequence is CATERGAGNTQYF. In DNA, the CDR3 is TGTGCCACCGAGCGGGGGGCCGGGAATACGCAGTATTTT. J is TRBJ2-3 and V is TRBV27, with 9 bases fitting TRBD2. After removal of 10 bases from V and 7 bases from J, the junction contained 9 bases not matched to a gene. Per the germline V gene, CDR1 is MNHEY and CDR2 is SMNVEV (reference sequence). The CDR3 loop spans 13 amino acids.

This CDR3 reads CASSVELRDTQYF. The CDR3 DNA reads as TGTGCCAGCAGCGTAGAATTACGGGATACGCAGTATTTT. V is TRBV9 and J is TRBJ2-3; no clear D. The CDR3 has 13 amino acids. Trimming cost V 0 bases and J 6 bases, with 8 bases left between them. Germline V gene sequence: CDR1 SGDLS, CDR2 YYNGEE.

This chain joins TRBV15 and TRBJ1-2, with D perhaps matching TRBD1 (6 bases). Germline V gives CDR1 LNHNV, CDR2 YYDKDF (reference sequence). The CDR3 consists of 14 residues. Trimming took off 5 bases at V and 5 bases at J, with 15 bases between the two ends. CDR3 coding DNA: TGTGCCACCAGCGCCCAGGGGCGATCTTATGGCTACACCTTC. It is translated as CATSAQGRSYGYTF.

The J gene is TRBJ2-3, the V gene TRBV5-1, with TRBD2 matching 11 bases. Per germline, CDR1 SGHRS and CDR2 YFSETQ. The CDR3 is 16 residues long. The V gene end was trimmed by 4 bases and the J gene end by 2 bases; junction bases not matched to a gene: 6. CDR3 coding DNA: TGCGCCAGCAGCCCCGGACTAGCGGGTTCCACAGATACGCAGTATTTT. It codes for CASSPGLAGSTDTQYF.

The chain employs TRBV11-3 and TRBJ1-2; TRBD1 might be the D (5 bases). The CDR3 has 13 residues. Germline V CDR1 and CDR2: SGHNT, YENEEA. The V end lost 1 base, the J end lost 6 bases, and 9 bases lay between the germline ends. CDR3 DNA sequence: TGTGCCAGCAGCTTAGGAAGGGGCGATGGCTACACCTTC. Encoded protein: CASSLGRGDGYTF.

This sequence joins TRBV6-5 and TRBJ2-5, with D unresolved. Trimming took off 5 bases at V and 2 bases at J, with 9 bases between the two ends. Germline V gives CDR1 MNHEY, CDR2 SVGAGI. The CDR3 is made up of 13 amino acids. The DNA of the CDR3 is TGTGCCAGCAGTCGAGTCCCACAAGAGACCCAGTACTTC. It translates to CASSRVPQETQYF.

This clone came up a few times. The chain joins TRBV19 to TRBJ1-2; possible D gene TRBD1, 6 bases. Germline loops: CDR1 LNHDA, CDR2 SQIVND (reference sequence). This CDR3 region has 12 residues. The germline V and J ends were trimmed by 7 bases and 7 bases, with 13 bases remaining between them. CDR3 residues: CASNNREGGYTF. The CDR3 coding sequence is TGTGCCAGTAATAACAGGGAGGGTGGCTACACCTTC.

The rearrangement uses TRBV5-1 and TRBJ2-7, with 8 bases matching TRBD2. Germline V gene lookup returns CDR1 SGHRS and CDR2 YFSETQ. The CDR3 spans 14 residues. V lost 7 bases to trimming and J lost 2 bases; unmatched junction nucleotides: 8. This CDR3 is CASQTHGGAYEQYF. The CDR3 coding sequence is TGCGCCAGCCAAACGCACGGGGGGGCCTACGAGCAGTACTTC.

V is TRBV18 and J is TRBJ1-1, with a tentative D call TRBD1 (6 bases). V was trimmed by 6 bases and J by 3 bases, leaving 11 bases between them. The CDR3 contains 13 residues. Germline lookup yields CDR1 KGHSH and CDR2 LQKENI. The CDR3 DNA follows: TGTGCCAGCTCTCAGGACAGATACACTGAAGCTTTCTTT. Translation: CASSQDRYTEAFF. Based on the CDR3 plus reference TRBV18 and TRBJ1-1, the full variable domain is NAGVMQNPRHLVRRRGQEARLRCSPMKGHSHVYWYRQLPEEGLKFMVYLQKENIIDESGMPKERFSAEFPKEGPSILRIQQVVRGDSAAYFCASSQDRYTEAFFGQGTRLTVV.

This rearrangement joins TRBV27 to TRBJ1-5, with D uncertain. CDR3 length equals 16 residues. V was cut by 0 bases and J by 0 bases, with 9 bases left in between. Germline V gene data show CDR1 as MNHEY and CDR2 as SMNVEV (reference sequence). The CDR3 DNA is TGTGCCAGCAGTTTATCGTCGAGGATTAGCAATCAGCCCCAGCATTTT. Its translation: CASSLSSRISNQPQHF.

The V gene is TRBV9, the J gene TRBJ2-7; D is possibly TRBD1 (5 bases). This CDR3 has 14 amino acids. Germline CDR1 and CDR2: SGDLS and YYNGEE. V was shortened by 4 bases and J by 4 bases, with 15 bases between the two germline ends. Written as DNA, the CDR3 is TGTGCCAGCAGCCCACGACAGACCCAATACGAGCAGTACTTC. Encoded protein: CASSPRQTQYEQYF. The entire variable domain, with the rest obtained from reference TRBV9 and TRBJ2-7, is as follows: DSGVTQTPKHLITATGQRVTLRCSPRSGDLSVYWYQQSLDQGLQFLIQYYNGEERAKGNILERFSAQQFPDLHSELNLSSLELGDSALYFCASSPRQTQYEQYFGPGTRLTVT.

In its sample, this clone was seen once. The chain is built from TRBV7-8 and TRBJ2-2; the match to TRBD1 covers 10 bases. Looked up from germline, CDR1 is SGHVS and CDR2 is FQNEAQ. The CDR3 extends over 18 amino acids. With V trimmed by 8 bases and J by 2 bases, 14 bases remained unmatched. CDR3 protein: CASAPWGTGVTNTGELFF. CDR3 nucleotide sequence: TGTGCCAGCGCTCCTTGGGGGACAGGGGTCACCAACACCGGGGAGCTGTTTTTT.

The chain carries TRBV2 and TRBJ2-5; 7 bases map to TRBD2. CDR1 and CDR2 from the germline V gene are SNHLY and FYNNEI. V shed 4 bases, J shed 9 bases, and the junction held 5 bases outside the gene matches. This CDR3 has 12 amino acids. CDR3 DNA: TGTGCCAGCAGTGGAGAGCGGGGATCCCAGTACTTC. This sequence encodes CASSGERGSQYF.

This clone appeared a few times. The rearrangement uses TRBV19 and TRBJ1-5; D is perhaps TRBD1 (5 bases). The CDR3 runs to 16 residues. In germline, CDR1 is LNHDA, CDR2 SQIVND (reference sequence). V lost 0 bases to trimming and J lost 7 bases, with 16 bases between them. The DNA for the CDR3 is TGTGCCAGTAGTATAGATAGCAGCAGGGTGGGACAGCCCCAGCATTTT. It encodes CASSIDSSRVGQPQHF.

In its sample, this clone was seen a few times. This chain uses TRBV7-9 with TRBJ2-7; 7 nucleotides line up with TRBD1. The germline V gene has CDR1 SEHNR and CDR2 FQNEAQ (reference sequence). J lost 0 bases, V lost 5 bases, and 13 bases had no gene match. The CDR3 loop spans 17 amino acids. CDR3 bases: TGTGCCAGCAGCGTACCACCGGGACAGTTGCTCTCCTACGAGCAGTACTTC. Amino acid sequence: CASSVPPGQLLSYEQYF.

A few counts support this clone. The chain couples TRBV6-5 to TRBJ2-2; 8 nucleotides align to TRBD2. From germline, CDR1 is MNHEY and CDR2 SVGAGI. J was trimmed by 13 bases and V by 5 bases; bases with no gene match: 6. The CDR3 is 12 amino acids. The CDR3 nucleotides read TGTGCCAGCAGTCTCCGGGGGGGCGGGCTGTTTTTT. Its translation: CASSLRGGGLFF.

V and J are TRBV5-1 and TRBJ2-3, with 8 bases matching TRBD1. This CDR3 has 13 residues. V dropped 5 bases and J dropped 4; count of bases not matched to a gene: 3. Germline CDR1 reads SGHRS; CDR2 reads YFSETQ. CDR3 nucleotide sequence: TGCGCCAGCAGGCTGGACAGGGCAGATACGCAGTATTTT. Residues: CASRLDRADTQYF.